Listed below are T cell receptor beta chains from one sample, sequenced in a study of beta chain features in type 1 diabetes. Data came from immunoSEQ multiplex PCR; TCRdb stores just in-frame clones and leaves some out. The sample has roughly 100,000 clones; under 30% are singletons. The sample consisted of central memory CD4+ T cells from blood. The receptors originated from a woman in her late teens or twenties with type 1 diabetes. The CDR3 runs from the conserved cysteine through the conserved F or W. The order of the fields is V gene, clone size, CDR3 length, J gene, D gene, CDR3 DNA, CDR3 protein. The D gene is left open where the match is weak. Some rows mark clone size as missing; the rest say once, few, many or name a class of expanded clone.

TRBV5-1,few,13,TRBJ2-5,.,TGCGCCAGCAGTTACGTGAGCGGAGAGACCCAGTACTTC,CASSYVSGETQYF
TRBV11-2,few,15,TRBJ2-5,TRBD1,TGTGCCAGCAGCTTAGATATCGACAGGGGGGAGACCCAGTACTTC,CASSLDIDRGETQYF
TRBV5-1,few,14,TRBJ2-7,TRBD1,TGCGCCAGCAGCACTGGGGACAGGGCCGGCGAGCAGTACTTC,CASSTGDRAGEQYF
TRBV9,few,17,TRBJ2-2,.,TGTGCCAGCACCCCCTCGATGGCGGGCTCGAACACCGGGGAGCTGTTTTTT,CASTPSMAGSNTGELFF
TRBV5-4,few,13,TRBJ1-2,.,TGTGCCAGCACCCCGGGGGGCGCCTATGGCTACACCTTC,CASTPGGAYGYTF
TRBV5-5,.,17,TRBJ2-7,TRBD2,TGTGCCAGCAGCCGTGGGACTAGCGGAGGGAGCTCCTACGAGCAGTACTTC,CASSRGTSGGSSYEQYF
TRBV15,.,15,TRBJ1-1,.,TGTGCCACCAGCAGGTCGGGGGGAGGGGACACTGAAGCTTTCTTT,CATSRSGGGDTEAFF
TRBV10-3,few,15,TRBJ2-3,TRBD2,TGTGCCATCAGCTCTACTAGCGGGAGCACAGATACGCAGTATTTT,CAISSTSGSTDTQYF
TRBV5-6,.,14,TRBJ1-1,TRBD1,TGTGCCAGCAGCTGGGGACAGGGGGACACTGAAGCTTTCTTT,CASSWGQGDTEAFF
TRBV30,.,15,TRBJ2-7,.,TGTGCCTGGGCTGGGGGCTGGACGACCGCCTACGAGCAGTACTTC,CAWAGGWTTAYEQYF
TRBV11-2,few,13,TRBJ1-2,.,TGTGCCAGCAGCTCGGGACTCAACTATGGCTACACCTTC,CASSSGLNYGYTF
TRBV19,few,18,TRBJ2-3,TRBD2,TGTGCCAGTAGTACCCGGACTAGCGGGATAATCTTAAGAGATACGCAGTATTTT,CASSTRTSGIILRDTQYF
TRBV2,.,16,TRBJ2-2,TRBD1,TGTGCCAGCAGTCGCTCCGGGACAGGGGGCGCCGGGGAGCTGTTTTTT,CASSRSGTGGAGELFF
TRBV19,.,15,TRBJ2-3,TRBD1,TGTGCCAGTAGAGAGGACAGGGGAATCACAGATACGCAGTATTTT,CASREDRGITDTQYF
TRBV14,.,15,TRBJ2-5,TRBD2,TGTGCCAGCAGCTGGGGACTAGCGGGAGGGGAGACCCAGTACTTC,CASSWGLAGGETQYF
TRBV2,few,14,TRBJ1-5,TRBD1,TGTGCCAGCAGTGGGCCGGGACAGGGGCAGCCCCAGCATTTT,CASSGPGQGQPQHF
TRBV4-1,.,18,TRBJ2-1,TRBD2,TGCGCCAGCAGCCAAAGCCCTATGACTAGCGGGAGGGACCATGAGCAGTTCTTC,CASSQSPMTSGRDHEQFF
TRBV5-1,.,15,TRBJ1-1,TRBD1,TGCGCCAGCAGCACCGGGCCGGACAGGGGGCTTGAAGCTTTCTTT,CASSTGPDRGLEAFF
TRBV28,.,14,TRBJ2-7,TRBD1,TGTGCCACTGAAGACTGGACAGGCTCCTACGAGCAGTACTTC,CATEDWTGSYEQYF
TRBV19,.,17,TRBJ2-1,.,TGTGCCAGTAAGGCGGTGGGTAGCGGTAATTCCCACAATGAGCAGTTCTTC,CASKAVGSGNSHNEQFF
TRBV18,few,15,TRBJ2-1,TRBD2,TGTGCCAGCTCACTGACTACTAGCGGGATGGCTGAGCAGTTCTTC,CASSLTTSGMAEQFF
TRBV27,.,12,TRBJ2-3,.,TGTGCCAGCAGGACTAGCACAGATACGCAGTATTTT,CASRTSTDTQYF
TRBV11-2,few,14,TRBJ2-7,.,TGTGCCAGCAGCTTAGTCTTGGCAGGGGATGAGCAGTACTTC,CASSLVLAGDEQYF
TRBV6-6,few,15,TRBJ1-2,TRBD1,TGTGCCAGCTACCCGACAGGGGGACTTAACTATGGCTACACCTTC,CASYPTGGLNYGYTF
TRBV14,.,13,TRBJ1-1,.,TGTGCCAGCAGCCAGGGGGCCTTCACTGAAGCTTTCTTT,CASSQGAFTEAFF
TRBV18,.,17,TRBJ2-7,TRBD1,TGTGCCAGCTCACCCCGCCCGACAGGGGGTCCGGCGGGGGAGCAGTACTTC,CASSPRPTGGPAGEQYF
TRBV7-2,.,15,TRBJ2-7,TRBD2,TGTGCCAGCAGCTTGGTCGGGACTAGTCTCTACGAGCAGTACTTC,CASSLVGTSLYEQYF
TRBV14,.,17,TRBJ2-1,TRBD1,TGTGCCAGCAGCCAACTCCGACAGGGAATCCCCTACAATGAGCAGTTCTTC,CASSQLRQGIPYNEQFF
TRBV5-6,.,12,TRBJ1-2,.,TGTGCCAGCAGCTTGCGTCAGGCAGGCTACACCTTC,CASSLRQAGYTF
TRBV19,.,15,TRBJ1-1,.,TGTGCCAGTAGTCCCCAGAAAGGGGCTCTCACTGAAGCTTTCTTT,CASSPQKGALTEAFF
TRBV25-1,.,15,TRBJ2-3,TRBD1,TGTGCCAGCAGTGCCCAGGGGGCAGGCGCAGATACGCAGTATTTT,CASSAQGAGADTQYF
TRBV30,.,16,TRBJ2-3,TRBD2,TGTGCCTGGAGTCCCCCTCAGCGGGGGAGGACAGATACGCAGTATTTT,CAWSPPQRGRTDTQYF
TRBV27,.,15,TRBJ2-7,.,TGTGCCAGCAGTCCCCAGCGGGCCAGCTCCTACGAGCAGTACTTC,CASSPQRASSYEQYF
TRBV28,few,16,TRBJ2-1,TRBD2,TGTGCCAGCAGGACTAGCGGGGCAAGCTCCTACAATGAGCAGTTCTTC,CASRTSGASSYNEQFF
TRBV4-2,.,17,TRBJ1-1,TRBD1,TGTGCCAGCAGCCAAGGGGGGGACAGGGACATGAACACTGAAGCTTTCTTT,CASSQGGDRDMNTEAFF
TRBV19,.,13,TRBJ1-2,.,TGTGCCAGTATTGGCAGGGAAAACTATGGCTACACCTTC,CASIGRENYGYTF
TRBV30,.,13,TRBJ2-1,TRBD2,TGTGCCTCCGCTAGCGGGGCCCCCGGTGAGCAGTTCTTC,CASASGAPGEQFF
TRBV2,few,11,TRBJ2-7,.,TGTGCCAGCAGTGACCGCTACGAGCAGTACTTC,CASSDRYEQYF
TRBV29-1,.,15,TRBJ2-2,TRBD2,TGCAGCGTTGAAGGGACTAGCGGGAGGACCGGGGAGCTGTTTTTT,CSVEGTSGRTGELFF
TRBV10-1,.,16,TRBJ2-5,TRBD2,TGCGCCAGCAGTGAGTCGATCGGAGCGGGAGAAGAGACCCAGTACTTC,CASSESIGAGEETQYF
TRBV29-1,.,13,TRBJ1-4,.,TGCAGCGTTGTAAGGGGCTACGGTGAAAAACTGTTTTTT,CSVVRGYGEKLFF
TRBV6-5,few,15,TRBJ2-3,TRBD1,TGTGCCAGCAGTGGAGACAGGGGGCGGGCAGATACGCAGTATTTT,CASSGDRGRADTQYF
TRBV11-2,.,12,TRBJ1-1,TRBD1,TGTGCCAGCAGCACGAGGACAGGTGAAGCTTTCTTT,CASSTRTGEAFF
TRBV9,.,15,TRBJ2-1,TRBD1,TGTGCCAGCAGCAACTACGGGACAGGGAGGAATGAGCAGTTCTTC,CASSNYGTGRNEQFF
TRBV30,few,18,TRBJ2-2,TRBD2,TGTGCCTGGAGTGTACGTGAGGGACTAGCGGGAAGGGCCGGGGAGCTGTTTTTT,CAWSVREGLAGRAGELFF
TRBV2,.,13,TRBJ2-5,.,TGTGCCAGAGGGGGGGGACTCGGGGAGACCCAGTACTTC,CARGGGLGETQYF
TRBV2,.,17,TRBJ2-3,TRBD2,TGTGCCAGCAGAAGACTAGCGGGGCCCCCTAGCACAGATACGCAGTATTTT,CASRRLAGPPSTDTQYF
TRBV6-6,few,14,TRBJ1-5,.,TGTGCCAGCAAAGACACAGGCGCGAATCAGCCCCAGCATTTT,CASKDTGANQPQHF
TRBV27,few,14,TRBJ2-7,.,TGTGCCAGCATGAGTCCAACCACCTCCTACGAGCAGTACTTC,CASMSPTTSYEQYF
TRBV4-1,.,16,TRBJ2-1,TRBD2,TGCGCCAGCAGCCACTATAGCGGGAGGGCCTTTGTTGAGCAGTTCTTC,CASSHYSGRAFVEQFF
TRBV5-6,few,17,TRBJ2-2,TRBD2,TGTGCCAGCAGCTTGGCTAGGGCTAGCGGGGACACCGGGGAGCTGTTTTTT,CASSLARASGDTGELFF
TRBV5-1,few,16,TRBJ2-5,TRBD2,TGCGCCAGCAGGTGGGGGACTAGCGGGCGCCAAGAGACCCAGTACTTC,CASRWGTSGRQETQYF
TRBV30,.,11,TRBJ1-3,.,TGTGCCTGGAGTGGGAGGGACACCATATATTTT,CAWSGRDTIYF